This T cell receptor (beta chain) derives from a study of post-analysis software for immune sequencing data. Overall study context: The cohort encompassed relapsing-remitting, secondary progressive and progressive-relapsing multiple sclerosis disease courses.

Included in the TCR beta cDNA libraries were unique molecular identifiers. TCRdb ran MiXCR on the PCR reads and lists one entry per CDR3 protein. The profile shows hundreds of thousands of distinct CDR3 sequences, approximately 59% of them singletons. Note on this clonotype: Its target is unknown.

The CDR3 is 16 residues long. With 3 bases removed from V and 0 bases from J, the gap between germline ends came to 12 bases. In germline, CDR1 is LGHDT, CDR2 YNNKEL (reference sequence). Study observations and caveats: Controls had lower frequencies than patients of roughly five TRBV segments, which included TRBV5-6, TRBV5-1 and TRBV20-1.

Sequencing was carried out using blood. The chain joins TRBV3-1 to TRBJ1-5, with TRBD1 as a possible D gene (6 bases). The sequence came from a girl aged 2 to 10 with multiple sclerosis. The CDR3 protein is CASSQDHRVSNQPQHF. The CDR3 nucleotides read TGTGCCAGCAGCCAGGACCACAGGGTTAGCAATCAGCCCCAGCATTTT.